The present T cell receptor (beta chain) was sequenced within a study of T cells of healthy individuals. TCRdb reprocessed the 5' RACE reads via MiXCR and lists one record per CDR3 protein. The repertoire holds around 63,000 distinct CDR3 sequences, with about 16% as singletons. Germline assignment: CDR1 SGHTA and CDR2 FQGNSA. This CDR3 has 14 residues. Trimming cost V 3 bases and J 8 bases; bases outside gene matches: 5. This TCR came from a human donor in good health. The chain combines TRBV7-2 with TRBJ1-4; 8 bases map to TRBD1. CDR3 nucleotides: TGTGCCAGCAGCTTCTCCCGGGACAGGGAAAAACTGTTTTTT. Protein product: CASSFSRDREKLFF.